The 10 T cell receptor beta chains given below trace back to one sample, sequenced in a study of T cell responses to AZD1222 COVID-19 vaccine. The method was immunoSEQ multiplex PCR; TCRdb's version includes in-frame clones alone and lacks a portion of them. This sample has about 180,000 clones; 88% occur once, and the top ten carry around 10%. The sample in question was peripheral blood, obtained 28 days after the second AZD1222 dose. These receptor sequences come from an adult who received the AZD1222 COVID-19 vaccine.

The V gene is TRBV5-8, the J gene TRBJ2-7, with D tentatively TRBD2 (6 bases). CDR1 SGHTS and CDR2 YDEGEE come from the germline V gene. Trimming removed 0 bases at V and 2 bases at J, with 9 bases between. This CDR3 has 14 amino acids. CDR3 in DNA: TGTGCCAGCAGCTTGGGGGGGGTTCCCTACGAGCAGTACTTC. Protein sequence: CASSLGGVPYEQYF.

This clone was recorded once. V usage is TRBV10-1 and J usage is TRBJ2-5; TRBD2 is a possible D gene (5 bases). Per germline, CDR1 WNHNN and CDR2 SYGVQD (reference sequence). V was shortened by 0 bases and J by 5 bases, with 13 bases between the two germline ends. The CDR3 runs 15 residues. Written as DNA, the CDR3 is TGCGCCAGCAGTGAGTCGAAGAACGGGGTGGAGACCCAGTACTTC. Amino acids: CASSESKNGVETQYF.

The chain employs TRBV5-6 and TRBJ1-5; D might be TRBD1 (5 bases). V was shortened by 4 bases and J by 4 bases, with 9 bases between the two germline ends. Germline V gene data show CDR1 as SGHDT and CDR2 as YYEEEE. This CDR3 is built from 13 residues. CDR3 coding DNA: TGTGCCAGCAGCGACAGCAGGAATCAGCCCCAGCATTTT. It is translated as CASSDSRNQPQHF.

The chain uses TRBV19 and TRBJ1-1; the match to TRBD1 covers 7 bases. V shed 6 bases and J 6 bases; nucleotides not matched to a gene: 13. Germline V lookup: CDR1 LNHDA, CDR2 SQIVND (reference sequence). This CDR3 has 15 residues. CDR3 sequence (DNA): TGTGCCAGTAGCCAGCAGATGACAGGGAGCTCTGAAGCTTTCTTT. Amino acid sequence: CASSQQMTGSSEAFF.

The V and J genes are TRBV11-1 and TRBJ2-5; TRBD1 matches at 7 bases. This CDR3 comprises 14 residues. Germline V gene data show CDR1 as SGHAT and CDR2 as FQDESV (reference sequence). V was pared by 5 bases and J by 5 bases, with 8 bases of the junction left unmatched. The CDR3 DNA reads as TGTGCCAGCAGCAACCGGGACAGTCTGGAGACCCAGTACTTC. Amino acid sequence: CASSNRDSLETQYF.

This clone appeared a few times. This chain connects TRBV5-1 to TRBJ1-1; a possible D gene is TRBD1 (6 bases). Germline V gene sequence: CDR1 SGHRS, CDR2 YFSETQ. The CDR3 runs 15 residues. Trimming pared 7 bases from V and 2 bases from J, leaving 18 bases between. Here the CDR3 DNA reads TGCGCCAGCTGGAAAGGACAGCGAGAAAACACTGAAGCTTTCTTT. Protein product: CASWKGQRENTEAFF.

The rearrangement links TRBV4-1 to TRBJ2-7, with 10 bases that match TRBD1. Per germline, CDR1 MGHRA and CDR2 YSYEKL. This CDR3 spans 14 amino acids. V shed 5 bases, J shed 12 bases, and the junction held 13 bases outside the gene matches. The CDR3 reads CASSLSGQGNNPYF. The CDR3 region has the DNA TGCGCCAGCAGCTTATCGGGACAGGGGAATAACCCGTACTTC.

V is TRBV9 and J is TRBJ1-4; D not certain. V was cut by 3 bases and J by 7 bases, with 13 bases left in between. This CDR3 has 14 residues. Germline lookup yields CDR1 SGDLS and CDR2 YYNGEE. The CDR3 nucleotides are TGTGCCAGCAGCGGTGCTTATGCCGGTGAAAAACTGTTTTTT. Protein product: CASSGAYAGEKLFF.

The chain joins TRBV30 to TRBJ2-2; TRBD1 aligns across 8 bases. The V and J ends lost 4 bases and 1 base, in that order; junction bases with no gene match: 8. The CDR3 has 16 residues. From germline, CDR1 is GTSNPN and CDR2 SVGIG (reference sequence). CDR3 protein: CAWTSWTGRNTGELFF. The CDR3 DNA follows: TGTGCCTGGACCTCATGGACAGGGAGGAACACCGGGGAGCTGTTTTTT.

This chain uses TRBV6-5 with TRBJ2-2; possibly TRBD1 or TRBD2 for D (5 bases each). Trimming pared 0 bases from V and 0 bases from J, leaving 8 bases between. The CDR3 sequence is 16 residues long. Germline V lookup: CDR1 MNHEY, CDR2 SVGAGI. As DNA, the CDR3 is TGTGCCAGCAGTTACTCGGGGGAGACGAACACCGGGGAGCTGTTTTTT. This gives the protein CASSYSGETNTGELFF.